These 22 T cell receptor beta chains share one sample of origin, sequenced in a study of OX40 agonist ivuxolimab in advanced cancers. TCRdb's table, derived via immunoSEQ multiplex PCR, lists solely in-frame clones and lacks some. The sample yields under 25,000 clones, around nine tenths seen once. Sequences were derived from CD4+ or CD8+ T cells sorted from blood, sampled in a trial of the OX40 agonist ivuxolimab. The receptors derive from an adult with an advanced solid tumor such as melanoma, head and neck, liver or kidney cancer.

This clone is a singleton in its sample. The chain has TRBV5-8 and TRBJ2-1; 7 nucleotides line up with TRBD1. Germline V lookup: CDR1 SGHTS, CDR2 YDEGEE. V shed 1 base and J 4 bases; nucleotides not matched to a gene: 2. The CDR3 has 14 residues. CDR3 in amino acids: CASSLRGQYNEQFF. The CDR3 bases are TGTGCCAGCAGCTTGAGGGGGCAGTACAATGAGCAGTTCTTC.

This clone has only one observation. This chain links TRBV7-9 with TRBJ2-1; D is undetermined. The germline V gene has CDR1 SEHNR and CDR2 FQNEAQ (reference sequence). This CDR3 has 11 residues. V lost 5 bases and J lost 3, with 2 bases in between. The CDR3: CASSNYNEQFF. CDR3 DNA: TGTGCCAGCAGCAACTACAATGAGCAGTTCTTC.

This clone was counted a few times. This chain joins TRBV4-1 and TRBJ2-7, with D perhaps given as TRBD1 or TRBD2 (6 bases each). V lost 4 bases and J lost 6, with 13 bases in between. Germline V gene sequence: CDR1 MGHRA, CDR2 YSYEKL. The CDR3 loop spans 13 amino acids. This CDR3 reads CASSPEGEAEQYF. CDR3 sequence (DNA): TGCGCCAGCAGCCCGGAGGGGGAGGCCGAGCAGTACTTC.

The V call is TRBV4-1, the J call TRBJ2-4, with 7 bases lining up with TRBD2. Germline CDR1 reads MGHRA; CDR2 reads YSYEKL. V gave up 1 base and J gave up 5 bases; unmatched junction bases: 8. This CDR3 contains 16 residues. The CDR3 sequence: CASSQAPVGGENIQYF. In DNA form, the CDR3 reads TGCGCCAGCAGCCAAGCCCCCGTGGGAGGGGAAAACATTCAGTACTTC.

The gene calls are TRBV19 and TRBJ1-5, with D uncertain. CDR1 and CDR2 (germline): LNHDA, SQIVND (reference sequence). There are 12 residues in the CDR3. The germline V and J ends were trimmed by 1 base and 11 bases, with 9 bases remaining between them. The DNA for the CDR3 is TGTGCCAGTAGTATAGGTGAACTGGCCCAGCATTTT. Amino acid sequence: CASSIGELAQHF.

The V and J genes are TRBV4-1 and TRBJ2-3; D remains unclear. V was pared by 2 bases and J by 5 bases, with 8 bases between. The CDR3 is made up of 13 amino acids. Germline-derived CDR1 and CDR2 are MGHRA and YSYEKL. The DNA of the CDR3 is TGCGCCAGCAGCCAACCTCCCGGAGATACGCAGTATTTT. This codes for CASSQPPGDTQYF.

This clone was observed once. The V gene is TRBV6-5, the J gene TRBJ1-5; D not resolved. Trimming removed 2 bases at V and 1 base at J, with 6 bases between. From germline, CDR1 is MNHEY and CDR2 SVGAGI. CDR3 length: 14 amino acids. This CDR3 reads CASSYTGSNQPQHF. The CDR3 DNA reads TGTGCCAGCAGTTACACGGGGAGCAATCAGCCCCAGCATTTT.

J is TRBJ2-1 and V is TRBV27; 11 nucleotides line up with TRBD2. Trimming cost V 7 bases and J 5 bases; bases outside gene matches: 4. Germline CDR1 reads MNHEY; CDR2 reads SMNVEV (reference sequence). The CDR3 totals 14 residues. The CDR3 region has the DNA TGTGCCAGCAACCTAGCGGGAGGACACAATGAGCAGTTCTTC. Its translation: CASNLAGGHNEQFF.

The rearrangement uses TRBV7-9 and TRBJ1-2; a weak D match, TRBD1 (5 bases). Germline V gene sequence: CDR1 SEHNR, CDR2 FQNEAQ (reference sequence). The CDR3 covers 14 residues. Trimming removed 6 bases at V and 3 bases at J, with 14 bases between. CDR3: CASSSWGDHYGYTF. In DNA form, the CDR3 reads TGTGCCAGCAGTTCCTGGGGGGATCACTATGGCTACACCTTC.

The chain carries TRBV9 and TRBJ1-6; a weak D match, TRBD1 (5 bases). V lost 2 bases and J lost 5, with 5 bases in between. Germline V gene sequence: CDR1 SGDLS, CDR2 YYNGEE. There are 13 residues in the CDR3. CDR3 loop: CASSVRDNSPLHF. The CDR3 nucleotides are TGTGCCAGCAGCGTCAGGGATAATTCACCCCTCCACTTT.

The chain carries TRBV19 and TRBJ2-2; D unclear. V was trimmed by 5 bases and J by 5 bases, leaving 6 bases between them. Germline CDR1 reads LNHDA; CDR2 reads SQIVND (reference sequence). There are 12 residues in the CDR3. The CDR3, as DNA: TGTGCCAGTAGTCAGGTTACCGGGGAGCTGTTTTTT. Translation gives CASSQVTGELFF.

The CDR3 spells CAISESSWETQYF. The CDR3 region has the DNA TGTGCCATCAGTGAGTCAAGTTGGGAGACCCAGTACTTC. The chain carries TRBV10-3 and TRBJ2-5; D ambiguous. The CDR3 loop spans 13 amino acids. The ends were cut back, 0 bases at V and 5 bases at J, with 7 bases in the middle. The germline gives CDR1 ENHRY, CDR2 SYGVKD.

The genes are TRBV6-5 and TRBJ2-1, with D possibly being TRBD1 (5 bases). V lost 7 bases and J 9 bases, leaving 19 bases between the germline ends. This CDR3 region has 14 residues. Germline CDR1 is MNHEY and CDR2 is SVGAGI. The CDR3 nucleotides read TGTGCCAGCACGCCGAACGCAGGCCAGGGTGAGCAGTTCTTC. This codes for CASTPNAGQGEQFF.

The chain recombines TRBV4-1 with TRBJ2-2, with a tentative D call TRBD2 (5 bases). V lost 3 bases to trimming and J lost 4 bases, with 9 bases between them. Germline CDR1 is MGHRA and CDR2 is YSYEKL. The CDR3 consists of 14 residues. For the CDR3, the DNA is TGCGCCAGCAGCCAGGCCGGGGTCACCGGGGAGCTGTTTTTT. Protein sequence: CASSQAGVTGELFF.

The table lists this clone with a count of one. The chain combines TRBV7-2 with TRBJ2-7, with 7 bases fitting TRBD2. Trimming removed 3 bases from V and 7 bases from J; junction bases left unmatched: 12. The CDR3 length is 15 residues. CDR1 and CDR2 from the germline V gene are SGHTA and FQGNSA. In DNA, the CDR3 is TGTGCCAGCAGCTTCTACGGGAGGCCCGAGGGGGAGCAGTACTTC. It yields the protein CASSFYGRPEGEQYF.

The chain combines TRBV7-8 with TRBJ2-7, with unresolved D. Trimming took 1 base from V and 2 from J, leaving 6 bases between them. CDR1 SGHVS and CDR2 FQNEAQ come from the germline V gene. The length of the CDR3 is 13 residues. The CDR3 DNA reads TGTGCCAGCAGCTTAGAGGCGACCTACGAGCAGTACTTC. Its protein product is CASSLEATYEQYF.

J is TRBJ1-1 and V is TRBV19; perhaps TRBD1 as D (5 bases). CDR1 is LNHDA, CDR2 SQIVND, per germline (reference sequence). The CDR3 sequence is 13 residues long. V gave up 6 bases and J gave up 3 bases, with 11 bases separating them. The CDR3 loop reads CASRGDGYTEAFF. DNA for the CDR3: TGTGCCAGTAGGGGGGACGGATACACTGAAGCTTTCTTT.

This sequence joins TRBV7-2 and TRBJ2-2, with TRBD2 identical over 10 bases. The CDR3 sequence is 15 residues long. The germline gives CDR1 SGHTA, CDR2 FQGNSA. V trimming: 3 bases; J trimming: 5 bases; junction bases outside the gene matches: 3. For the CDR3, the DNA is TGTGCCAGCAGCTTGTTTAGCGGGAGGACCGGGGAGCTGTTTTTT. Its translation: CASSLFSGRTGELFF.

The chain employs TRBV2 and TRBJ1-6; 9 positions match TRBD1. Germline trimming cut 5 bases from V and 7 bases from J; bases unmatched to any gene: 6. In germline, CDR1 is SNHLY, CDR2 FYNNEI. The CDR3 totals 15 residues. In DNA, the CDR3 is TGTGCCAGCAGTAAGGACAGGGGAGGCAATTCACCCCTCCACTTT. Its translation: CASSKDRGGNSPLHF.

The gene calls are TRBV11-3 and TRBJ2-1, with D uncertain. This CDR3 has 12 amino acids. Germline assignment: CDR1 SGHNT and CDR2 YENEEA. Trimming pared 0 bases from V and 12 bases from J, leaving 9 bases between. CDR3 sequence: CASSLDPVPQFF. The CDR3 nucleotides read TGTGCCAGCAGCTTAGATCCAGTCCCGCAGTTCTTC.

The chain couples TRBV7-2 to TRBJ2-1, with unresolved D. Deletions cut 0 bases from V and 7 bases from J, with 13 bases between. The CDR3 loop spans 15 amino acids. CDR1 is SGHTA and CDR2 is FQGNSA in the germline V gene. The DNA for the CDR3 is TGTGCCAGCAGCTTAGCACCGGGCGGTGGTAATGAGCAGTTCTTC. Its protein product is CASSLAPGGGNEQFF.

The V gene is TRBV9, the J gene TRBJ2-7, with D possibly matching TRBD2 (6 bases). Looked up from germline, CDR1 is SGDLS and CDR2 is YYNGEE. This CDR3 is built from 14 residues. Deletions cut 0 bases from V and 3 bases from J, with 10 bases between. CDR3 sequence: CASSVVGSGYEQYF. CDR3 nucleotide sequence: TGTGCCAGCAGCGTAGTCGGGAGTGGCTACGAGCAGTACTTC.